Listed below are T cell receptor beta chains from one sample, sequenced in a study of cytomegalovirus exposure and HLA in healthy donors. This table comes from immunoSEQ multiplex PCR, and its TCRdb copy is limited to in-frame clones, with some not included. The repertoire includes roughly 200,000 clones, about 83% of them detected once, and 1.5% to 2% sits in the top ten. Specimen: PBMCs. These receptors were taken from a man aged 40-49 years in good health and CMV-seropositive. CDR3s include the opening cysteine and the closing phenylalanine or tryptophan. A D gene is named only where the DNA matches it firmly. Not every row has a clone size; where given, it reads once, few, many or a size class.

clone_size,v_call,j_call,cdr3_length,d_call,cdr3_nt,cdr3_aa
-,TRBV9,TRBJ2-2,12,-,TGTGCCAGCAGCACTTTCACCGGGGAGCTGTTTTTT,CASSTFTGELFF
-,TRBV4-2,TRBJ2-1,15,-,TGTGCCAGCAGCCAAGATCCCCTAGCTTCGGATGAGCAGTTCTTC,CASSQDPLASDEQFF
-,TRBV25-1,TRBJ1-1,14,-,TGTGCCAGCAGCTCGAGGGCAAGGAACACTGAAGCTTTCTTT,CASSSRARNTEAFF
-,TRBV29-1,TRBJ1-1,13,TRBD1,TGCAGCGCCGGACAGGGACGGAACACTGAAGCTTTCTTT,CSAGQGRNTEAFF
-,TRBV7-9,TRBJ2-1,16,TRBD2,TGTGCCAGCAGCTTCGGGACTAGCGGGATAAGCAATGAGCAGTTCTTC,CASSFGTSGISNEQFF
-,TRBV5-6,TRBJ1-2,12,-,TGTGCCAGCAGCTTCCCCGGTTATGGCTACACCTTC,CASSFPGYGYTF
-,TRBV27,TRBJ2-5,13,TRBD2,TGTGCCAGCAGTTTCCTAGCGGGAGAGACCCAGTACTTC,CASSFLAGETQYF
-,TRBV7-2,TRBJ2-7,15,TRBD2,TGTGCCAGCAGCTTAGCCGGCGGGAGGATCGACGAGCAGTACTTC,CASSLAGGRIDEQYF
-,TRBV4-1,TRBJ2-2,15,-,TGCGCCAGCAGCCAAGTAGGGCAGGGGTCCGGGGAGCTGTTTTTT,CASSQVGQGSGELFF
-,TRBV7-2,TRBJ2-3,15,TRBD2,TGTGCCAGCAGTGTTCTAGCGGGAGGGGCAGATACGCAGTATTTT,CASSVLAGGADTQYF
-,TRBV19,TRBJ2-7,15,TRBD1,TGTGCCAGTAGTACTGGGACAGGGGGCGCGGGGGAGCAGTACTTC,CASSTGTGGAGEQYF
-,TRBV7-9,TRBJ1-2,17,TRBD1,TGTGCCAGCAGCTTTTGGGCCCGGGACAGGGTTGGATTTGGCTACACCTTC,CASSFWARDRVGFGYTF
-,TRBV2,TRBJ2-5,13,TRBD1,TGTGCCAGCCGTCCCGGGACAGCGGAGACCCAGTACTTC,CASRPGTAETQYF
-,TRBV5-8,TRBJ2-1,15,-,TGTGCCAGCAACCGGTGGACTCTTGGGCCTAATGAGCAGTTCTTC,CASNRWTLGPNEQFF
-,TRBV9,TRBJ1-3,16,-,TGTGCCAGCACCCAGGGAGGGGGTCTCTCTGGAAACACCATATATTTT,CASTQGGGLSGNTIYF
once,TRBV6-6,TRBJ2-5,14,TRBD1,TGTGCCAGCAGGGGGACAGCTGGCTGGGAGACCCAGTACTTC,CASRGTAGWETQYF
-,TRBV7-9,TRBJ1-1,10,-,TGTGCCAGCGGGAGCACTGAAGCTTTCTTT,CASGSTEAFF
-,TRBV9,TRBJ1-2,14,TRBD1,TGTGCCAGCAGCCCTACAGGGGACTTATATGGCTACACCTTC,CASSPTGDLYGYTF
-,TRBV28,TRBJ1-5,13,-,TGTGCCAACGGACAGTATAGCAATCAGCCCCAGCATTTT,CANGQYSNQPQHF
-,TRBV7-9,TRBJ1-2,16,-,TGTTCCAGCAGCTTCAGCAGGACAGCGAATAACTATGGCTACACCTTC,CSSSFSRTANNYGYTF
-,TRBV2,TRBJ2-3,15,TRBD1,TGTGCCAGCAGTCTAGACAGGGGTTTTACAGATACGCAGTATTTT,CASSLDRGFTDTQYF
-,TRBV5-4,TRBJ2-3,16,-,TGTGCCAGCAGCCGAACGTGGCAGGGCGGCACAGATACGCAGTATTTT,CASSRTWQGGTDTQYF
-,TRBV7-2,TRBJ2-7,14,TRBD1,TGTGCCAGCAGCTCTCCGGGACAGGGCTACGAGCAGTACTTC,CASSSPGQGYEQYF
-,TRBV28,TRBJ2-7,14,-,TGTGCCAGCAGTTTCCTCGACAGCTCCTACGAGCAGTACTTC,CASSFLDSSYEQYF
-,TRBV5-8,TRBJ1-2,15,TRBD1,TGTGCCAGCAGCTATCCGGGACAGGGGAGCTATGGCTACACCTTC,CASSYPGQGSYGYTF
-,TRBV5-1,TRBJ2-7,15,TRBD1,TGCGCCAGCAGCTTGGATGTGGGACAGGCCTACGAGCAGTACTTC,CASSLDVGQAYEQYF
-,TRBV6-5,TRBJ2-1,12,-,TGTGCCAGCAGTTACCCCGGGAATGAGCAGTTCTTC,CASSYPGNEQFF
-,TRBV30,TRBJ1-2,13,-,TGTGCCTGGAGTCCCCAGGGAAACTATGGCTACACCTTC,CAWSPQGNYGYTF
-,TRBV5-4,TRBJ1-2,14,-,TGTGCCAGCAGCCCACAGGTCCCCTTGGGGGGCTACACCTTC,CASSPQVPLGGYTF